This TCR beta chain was sequenced for a study of blood T cell repertoires in COVID-19. At the level of the study: Some COVID-19 samples were acute and others convalescent; all came from the United States, Italy and Spain. T cells, B-cell-depleted T cells, or PBMCs supplied cDNA or gDNA.

The study recruited people aged about 18 to 90 years across approximately 24 US areas. Measured with immunoSEQ multiplex PCR; TCRdb has only the in-frame clones, and not every one. This table holds a few hundred thousand clones, around nine tenths found once. Trimming pared 1 base from V and 0 bases from J, leaving 11 bases between. The CDR3 has 15 residues. Germline CDR1 SGDLS, CDR2 YYNGEE. This sequence originates from a woman in her 40s who had recovered from COVID-19. The chain uses TRBV9 and TRBJ2-7; no clear D gene. Sample: PBMCs or T cells enriched from blood (not recorded which). This chain's CDR3 is CASSVHYPPSYEQYF. The CDR3 bases are TGTGCCAGCAGCGTACACTACCCCCCCTCCTACGAGCAGTACTTC.